One sample yielded the 29 T cell receptor beta chains listed below, sequenced in a study of shared clonotypes between healthy human individuals (dated by TCRdb to between 2020 and 2021). The library was obtained by the immunoSEQ multiplex PCR assay. The source is immuneACCESS, and TCRdb retained only in-frame sequences with V and J called. Part of the clones is not carried over; for the studies checked, unresolved V genes explain less than half of this, and the remainder is unexplained. A total of some 1.5 million clones appear in this sample, roughly 96% of them only once. The top ten clones comprise approximately 1.1% of the sample. Sequenced material: naive CD4+ T cells sorted from blood. Per the publication, the cell subset or site label means: CD45RA+ positively selected. The receptor set was obtained from a man aged 25 to 45 in good health.

This chain links TRBV6-5 with TRBJ2-5; D may be TRBD2 (5 bases). Germline CDR1 reads MNHEY; CDR2 reads SVGAGI. This CDR3 is 15 amino acids long. The germline V and J ends were trimmed by 4 bases and 5 bases, with 17 bases remaining between them. The CDR3 here is CASSLYLTSGETQYF. DNA of the CDR3: TGTGCCAGCAGTTTATACCTAACGAGCGGTGAGACCCAGTACTTC.

This chain links TRBV18 with TRBJ1-1; the D is unclear. CDR1 and CDR2 (germline): KGHSH, LQKENI. The V end lost 2 bases, the J end lost 4 bases, and 11 bases lay between the germline ends. The CDR3 covers 14 residues. DNA for the CDR3: TGTGCCAGCTCACCAGAGACCTCCAGCACTGAAGCTTTCTTT. Translated, it gives CASSPETSSTEAFF.

About this clone itself: The identical CDR3 is also encoded by other nucleotide sequences in the sample. The chain links TRBV7-9 to TRBJ2-7, with TRBD1 matching over 11 bases. The germline CDR1 and CDR2 sequences are SEHNR and FQNEAQ (reference sequence). Trimming at V came to 5 bases and at J to 6 bases, leaving 9 bases not matched to a gene. This CDR3 is 15 amino acids long. The CDR3 region has the DNA TGTGCCAGCAGCCTGAGGGGACAGGGGGGTGCCGAGCAGTACTTC. It codes for CASSLRGQGGAEQYF.

J is TRBJ1-1 and V is TRBV2; D call uncertain. Germline V gene lookup returns CDR1 SNHLY and CDR2 FYNNEI. This CDR3 spans 12 amino acids. V lost 4 bases, J lost 8 bases, and 11 bases lay in between. The CDR3 loop is CASSVTTAEAFF. The CDR3 DNA reads TGTGCCAGCAGTGTTACTACAGCAGAAGCTTTCTTT.

The chain recombines TRBV28 with TRBJ1-4; D gene uncertain. Between the trimmed V and J ends, which lost 6 bases and 0 bases, there was a span of 8 bases. Germline assignment: CDR1 MDHEN and CDR2 SYDVKM. CDR3 size: 14 residues. CDR3 in amino acids: CASSPVATNEKLFF. CDR3 in DNA: TGTGCCAGCAGCCCAGTTGCAACTAATGAAAAACTGTTTTTT.

The chain has TRBV5-6 and TRBJ2-7; D possibly corresponds to TRBD1 (5 bases). Trimming took 0 bases from V and 6 from J, leaving 13 bases between them. CDR3 length: 14 amino acids. Germline V gene sequence: CDR1 SGHDT, CDR2 YYEEEE. The CDR3 DNA is TGTGCCAGCAGCTTGGGTGTAGGGGAAGGCGAGCAGTACTTC. Amino acid sequence: CASSLGVGEGEQYF.

This chain joins TRBV28 and TRBJ2-5, with a weak D call TRBD1 (5 bases). Between the trimmed V and J ends, which lost 8 bases and 7 bases, there was a span of 23 bases. The CDR3 sequence is 15 residues long. Germline V gene sequence: CDR1 MDHEN, CDR2 SYDVKM. The CDR3 spells CASSGQNLRRGTQYF. In nucleotides, the CDR3 is TGTGCCAGCTCAGGGCAGAATCTCCGAAGGGGGACCCAGTACTTC.

The chain carries TRBV5-8 and TRBJ2-7; D is ambiguous. Germline V gene lookup returns CDR1 SGHTS and CDR2 YDEGEE. Trimming cost V 7 bases and J 7 bases, with 18 bases left between them. The CDR3 length is 13 residues. The CDR3 nucleotides are TGTGCCAGCTCCGCGAGAGGTTCCTTAGAGCAGTACTTC. This gives the protein CASSARGSLEQYF. The whole variable domain, filled in from reference TRBV5-8 and TRBJ2-7, reads EAGVTQSPTHLIKTRGQQATLRCSPISGHTSVYWYQQALGLGLQFLLWYDEGEERNRGNFPPRFSGRQFPNYSSELNVNALELEDSALYLCASSARGSLEQYFGPGTRLTVT.

The J gene is TRBJ1-1, the V gene TRBV5-4, with TRBD1 as a possible D gene (5 bases). Trimming removed 2 bases at V and 3 bases at J, with 11 bases between. This CDR3 spans 14 amino acids. CDR1 SGHNT and CDR2 YYREEE come from the germline V gene (reference sequence). The CDR3 here is CASSFPGMYTEAFF. CDR3 in DNA: TGTGCCAGCAGCTTTCCAGGGATGTACACTGAAGCTTTCTTT.

The V and J genes are TRBV5-6 and TRBJ2-2, with D possibly matching TRBD1 (6 bases). V was cut by 5 bases and J by 0 bases, with 11 bases left in between. The CDR3 spans 15 residues. The germline gives CDR1 SGHDT, CDR2 YYEEEE. This CDR3 reads CASSSWTANTGELFF. The CDR3 bases are TGTGCCAGCAGTTCCTGGACAGCGAACACCGGGGAGCTGTTTTTT.

This sequence joins TRBV5-1 and TRBJ1-5, with D perhaps matching TRBD1 (6 bases). Trimming removed 4 bases at V and 5 bases at J, with 16 bases between. The CDR3 is 15 amino acids. Per the germline V gene, CDR1 is SGHRS and CDR2 is YFSETQ. CDR3 residues: CASSTDGQKDQPQHF. For the CDR3, the DNA is TGCGCCAGCAGCACCGACGGACAGAAGGATCAGCCCCAGCATTTT.

This rearrangement joins TRBV5-1 to TRBJ1-1, with TRBD1 as a possible D gene (5 bases). Germline CDR1 is SGHRS and CDR2 is YFSETQ. Trimming removed 3 bases from V and 3 bases from J, with 15 bases in between. The CDR3 contains 15 residues. CDR3 coding DNA: TGCGCCAGCAGCTCCGGGGGGAGCAGGTACACTGAAGCTTTCTTT. It codes for CASSSGGSRYTEAFF.

Concerning this clone: Distinct nucleotide sequences in the sample also encode this CDR3. The rearrangement links TRBV7-2 to TRBJ1-4, with D perhaps TRBD1 (6 bases). The CDR3 has 15 amino acids. Germline V gene sequence: CDR1 SGHTA, CDR2 FQGNSA. V shed 5 bases and J shed 0 bases, with 10 bases lying between them. CDR3 DNA: TGTGCCAGCAGCCCACAGGGCACAACTAATGAAAAACTGTTTTTT. Translated: CASSPQGTTNEKLFF. The full variable domain, its missing parts supplied by reference TRBV7-2 and TRBJ1-4, is GAGVSQSPSNKVTEKGKDVELRCDPISGHTALYWYRQSLGQGLEFLIYFQGNSAPDKSGLPSDRFSAERTGGSVSTLTIQRTQQEDSAVYLCASSPQGTTNEKLFFGSGTQLSVL.

This clone was seen only once. V usage is TRBV21-1 and J usage is TRBJ1-1; the DNA was not compared with TRBD1, the D call given in the table. TRBV21-1 is flagged as a pseudogene. This CDR3 has 18 residues. The CDR3 DNA reads as TGTGCCAGCAGCGAGGTACCGGGACAGGGGGCGCGGAACACTGAAGCTTTCTTT. Encoded protein: CASSEVPGQGARNTEAFF.

This clone was detected once. The V call is TRBV5-1, the J call TRBJ2-1; TRBD2 matches at 14 bases. The J segment lost 10 bases and the V segment lost 7 bases, leaving 16 bases of the junction unmatched. CDR1 SGHRS and CDR2 YFSETQ come from the germline V gene. The CDR3 consists of 17 residues. The DNA for the CDR3 is TGCGCCAGCGATGGAGGACAGCCGGGACTAGCGGGAGTAGAGCAGTTCTTC. It specifies CASDGGQPGLAGVEQFF.

The rearrangement uses TRBV29-1 and TRBJ1-1; no firm D call. V was trimmed by 4 bases and J by 7 bases, leaving 7 bases between them. The CDR3 consists of 10 residues. Germline CDR1 and CDR2: SQVTM and ANQGSEA. The CDR3 spells CSVASVEAFF. For the CDR3, the DNA is TGCAGCGTTGCTAGCGTTGAAGCTTTCTTT.

This clone is a singleton in its sample. DNA for the CDR3: TGCGCCAGCAGAGGGGACAGGTTCGTCGGGCAGTACTTC. Protein product: CASRGDRFVGQYF. The chain recombines TRBV5-1 with TRBJ2-7; the match to TRBD1 covers 8 bases. The CDR3 loop spans 13 amino acids. V dropped 5 bases and J dropped 9; count of bases not matched to a gene: 10. Germline CDR1 reads SGHRS; CDR2 reads YFSETQ.

This clone was seen only once. The V call is TRBV11-3, the J call TRBJ2-2; D gene unclear. Germline CDR1 is SGHNT and CDR2 is YENEEA. The CDR3 sequence is 13 residues long. Trimming took 0 bases from V and 7 from J, leaving 6 bases between them. CDR3 nucleotides: TGTGCCAGCAGCTTAGATCCCCTCGGGGAGCTGTTTTTT. Amino acid sequence: CASSLDPLGELFF.

This clone has more than one count but fewer than ten. The chain uses TRBV5-1 and TRBJ2-1; 10 bases match TRBD1. CDR3 size: 16 residues. V lost 8 bases, J lost 2 bases, and 10 bases stayed unmatched. From germline, CDR1 is SGHRS and CDR2 YFSETQ. The CDR3 region is CARSSDGQGAYNEQFF. The DNA for the CDR3 is TGCGCCAGGAGTTCCGACGGACAGGGGGCCTACAATGAGCAGTTCTTC.

The V gene is TRBV7-9, the J gene TRBJ2-4, with TRBD2 as a possible D gene (5 bases). CDR3 length: 15 residues. Germline V gives CDR1 SEHNR, CDR2 FQNEAQ (reference sequence). With 2 bases removed from V and 9 bases from J, the gap between germline ends came to 17 bases. The CDR3 DNA is TGTGCCAGCAGCTTATTGAAGGGAGAGGCAAGCATTCAGTACTTC. It yields the protein CASSLLKGEASIQYF. The variable domain in full, with the rest retrieved from reference TRBV7-9 and TRBJ2-4, is DTGVSQNPRHKITKRGQNVTFRCDPISEHNRLYWYRQTLGQGPEFLTYFQNEAQLEKSRLLSDRFSAERPKGSFSTLEIQRTEQGDSAMYLCASSLLKGEASIQYFGAGTRLSVL.

The V and J genes are TRBV19 and TRBJ1-5; TRBD1 might be the D (5 bases). V was cut by 3 bases and J by 2 bases, with 17 bases left in between. Looked up from germline, CDR1 is LNHDA and CDR2 is SQIVND (reference sequence). The CDR3 spans 17 residues. The CDR3 loop is CASSMRRGADRNQPQHF. As DNA, the CDR3 is TGTGCCAGTAGTATGAGAAGGGGAGCAGACCGCAATCAGCCCCAGCATTTT.

The chain couples TRBV14 to TRBJ2-1; the D gene is possibly TRBD2 (6 bases). The CDR3 has 17 amino acids. The V end was cut by 4 bases, the J end by 9 bases, with 25 bases between. CDR1 and CDR2 (germline): SGHDN, FVKESK. CDR3 in DNA: TGTGCCAGCAGCCCGACCTCCGGGAGTAGGGGATCGCTTGAGCAGTTCTTC. It encodes CASSPTSGSRGSLEQFF.

The chain has TRBV6-5 and TRBJ2-3; possibly TRBD1 or TRBD2 for D (5 bases each). The CDR3 length is 16 residues. CDR1 and CDR2 from the germline V gene are MNHEY and SVGAGI. The V and J ends lost 0 bases and 1 base respectively, with 11 bases between them. The DNA for the CDR3 is TGTGCCAGCAGTTACTCACGGGGCCTCGGCACAGATACGCAGTATTTT. Translation gives CASSYSRGLGTDTQYF.

V is TRBV28 and J is TRBJ2-7; 11 bases are shared with TRBD2. Germline lookup yields CDR1 MDHEN and CDR2 SYDVKM. The CDR3 runs to 15 residues. J was trimmed by 7 bases and V by 8 bases; bases with no gene match: 13. CDR3 in amino acids: CASLTPGSGRGEQYF. In DNA, the CDR3 is TGTGCCAGCCTTACCCCGGGTAGCGGGAGGGGGGAGCAGTACTTC. The full variable domain, rest sourced from reference TRBV28 and TRBJ2-7, is DVKVTQSSRYLVKRTGEKVFLECVQDMDHENMFWYRQDPGLGLRLIYFSYDVKMKEKGDIPEGYSVSREKKERFSLILESASTNQTSMYLCASLTPGSGRGEQYFGPGTRLTVT.

This clone was recorded once. The rearrangement uses TRBV7-2 and TRBJ2-2; 9 bases match TRBD1. The J segment lost 9 bases and the V segment lost 5 bases, leaving 10 bases of the junction unmatched. This CDR3 contains 15 residues. Germline V gene data show CDR1 as SGHTA and CDR2 as FQGNSA. The CDR3 reads CASSADRGRDRELFF. The CDR3 DNA sequence: TGTGCCAGCAGCGCGGACAGGGGAAGGGACCGGGAGCTGTTTTTT.

V is TRBV28 and J is TRBJ1-2; 7 bases map to TRBD1. Germline V gene data show CDR1 as MDHEN and CDR2 as SYDVKM. J gave up 2 bases and V 5 bases, and 14 bases lay outside the gene matches. The CDR3 length is 17 residues. CDR3 nucleotide sequence: TGTGCCAGCAGTGGCCCGGACAGGCGGCGCTTAAACTATGGCTACACCTTC. It codes for CASSGPDRRRLNYGYTF.

The gene calls are TRBV5-1 and TRBJ2-5; possibly TRBD1 for D (6 bases). The CDR3 contains 13 residues. Looked up from germline, CDR1 is SGHRS and CDR2 is YFSETQ. V gave up 1 base and J gave up 5 bases, with 9 bases separating them. CDR3 in DNA: TGCGCCAGCAGCTTGTATAGGGGGGAGACCCAGTACTTC. Its protein is CASSLYRGETQYF.

The J gene is TRBJ2-3, the V gene TRBV18; D not resolved. CDR1 is KGHSH, CDR2 LQKENI, per germline. V lost 2 bases and J 0 bases, leaving 18 bases between the germline ends. The CDR3 runs to 18 residues. The CDR3 is CASSPETGPRYSTDTQYF. DNA for the CDR3: TGTGCCAGCTCACCAGAGACCGGGCCCCGCTATAGCACAGATACGCAGTATTTT.

This clone showed up just once. This rearrangement joins TRBV25-1 to TRBJ2-1; no reliable D call. Deletions cut 5 bases from V and 5 bases from J, with 4 bases between. CDR3 length: 11 amino acids. Per the germline V gene, CDR1 is MGHDK and CDR2 is SYGVNS. As DNA, the CDR3 is TGTGCCAGCAGTAAGAACAATGAGCAGTTCTTC. Residues: CASSKNNEQFF.